These 14 T cell receptor beta chains originate from one sample sequenced in a study of T cells after yellow fever vaccination. TCRdb fed the 5' RACE reads into MiXCR, producing one record per CDR3 protein. In the table there are about 220,000 distinct CDR3 sequences, approximately 3.2% of which are singletons. The sample in question was CD4+ T cells sorted from PBMCs, obtained 10 days after the yellow fever booster vaccination. These receptor sequences come from a man aged 18-30 years who received the YFV17D yellow fever vaccine.

The rearrangement joins TRBV11-2 to TRBJ2-2; 11 bases agree with TRBD2. CDR3 length equals 17 residues. The V segment lost 4 bases and the J segment 3 bases; nucleotides outside the gene matches: 7. CDR1 is SGHAT and CDR2 is FQNNGV in the germline V gene. CDR3 protein: CASSSERLAGYTGELFF. The DNA for the CDR3 is TGTGCCAGCAGCTCCGAAAGACTAGCGGGGTACACCGGGGAGCTGTTTTTT.

This clonotype was counted at least ten times. The V gene is TRBV7-9, the J gene TRBJ2-7; D is perhaps TRBD1 (6 bases). The CDR3 is made up of 16 amino acids. Germline V CDR1 and CDR2: SEHNR, FQNEAQ (reference sequence). V was pared by 5 bases and J by 6 bases, with 23 bases between. CDR3 in DNA: TGTGCCAGCAGCCCCGCCGCGACTCCGTGGGGGCGCGAGCAGTACTTC. Translation gives CASSPAATPWGREQYF.

The sample holds many counts of this clonotype. The rearrangement links TRBV5-1 to TRBJ2-2, with TRBD1 identical over 8 bases. Trimming took 4 bases from V and 1 from J; bases not matched to a gene: 3. Germline loops: CDR1 SGHRS, CDR2 YFSETQ. The CDR3 contains 15 residues. The CDR3 loop is CASSPTGENTGELFF. CDR3 in DNA: TGCGCCAGCAGCCCGACAGGGGAGAACACCGGGGAGCTGTTTTTT.

This clonotype came up a few times. The chain is built from TRBV6-6 and TRBJ1-6; 7 positions match TRBD1. This CDR3 comprises 16 residues. After removal of 2 bases from V and 3 bases from J, the junction contained 4 bases not matched to a gene. Per the germline V gene, CDR1 is MNHNY and CDR2 is SVGAGI (reference sequence). The CDR3 sequence is CASSYRQGFYNSPLHF. The CDR3 nucleotides are TGTGCCAGCAGTTACCGACAGGGCTTCTATAATTCACCCCTCCACTTT.

V is TRBV20-1 and J is TRBJ2-3; D uncertain. V was cut by 1 base and J by 0 bases, with 8 bases left in between. Germline V gene data show CDR1 as DFQATT and CDR2 as SNEGSKA (reference sequence). This CDR3 spans 14 amino acids. CDR3 residues: CSARGMQSTDTQYF. The DNA for the CDR3 is TGCAGTGCTAGAGGTATGCAGAGCACAGATACGCAGTATTTT.

V gene TRBV5-1 combines with J gene TRBJ2-2, with D tentatively TRBD1 or TRBD2 (5 bases each). The CDR3 contains 18 residues. Germline V gives CDR1 SGHRS, CDR2 YFSETQ. V was pared by 6 bases and J by 2 bases, with 23 bases between. The CDR3 nucleotides are TGCGCCAGCATCAAAGACCCTGGGCGTGGGGGAAACACCGGGGAGCTGTTTTTT. It yields the protein CASIKDPGRGGNTGELFF.

This clonotype was detected only a few times. The chain links TRBV5-6 to TRBJ2-7; perhaps TRBD2 as D (6 bases). From germline, CDR1 is SGHDT and CDR2 YYEEEE. The V gene lost 0 bases and the J gene lost 10 bases, with 17 bases spanning the gap. There are 14 residues in the CDR3. The DNA for the CDR3 is TGTGCCAGCAGCTTGGCCGACTACAGGAGGGTCCAGTACTTC. It encodes CASSLADYRRVQYF.

This clonotype was seen only a few times. V and J are TRBV6-5 and TRBJ1-2, with 9 bases matching TRBD1. Germline V gene lookup returns CDR1 MNHEY and CDR2 SVGAGI. After removal of 2 bases from V and 4 bases from J, the junction contained 2 bases not matched to a gene. This CDR3 is 14 amino acids long. In DNA form, the CDR3 reads TGTGCCAGCAGTTACACAGGGGGCATCTATGGCTACACCTTC. Translating it yields CASSYTGGIYGYTF.

The sample holds a few counts of this clonotype. The chain links TRBV5-6 to TRBJ2-7, with 7 bases matching TRBD1. The CDR3 contains 15 residues. J was trimmed by 3 bases and V by 7 bases; bases with no gene match: 13. Germline assignment: CDR1 SGHDT and CDR2 YYEEEE. CDR3 in amino acids: CASVSLGQENYEQYF. The DNA for the CDR3 is TGTGCCAGCGTAAGCCTCGGACAGGAGAACTACGAGCAGTACTTC.

A remark on this clonotype: Being one base from a much bigger clone, this may be a read error. V usage is TRBV20-1 and J usage is TRBJ2-5; D possibly matches TRBD1 or TRBD2 (5 bases each). Trimming removed 4 bases at V and 4 bases at J, with 16 bases between. Germline CDR1 and CDR2: DFQATT and SNEGSKA (reference sequence). This CDR3 has 14 amino acids. The CDR3 DNA reads as TGCAGTGCTACCACGGGGAAGGGGAGAGAGACCCAGTACTTC. Amino acid sequence: CSATTGKGRETQYF.

This clonotype was seen repeatedly, ten times or more. The chain has TRBV20-1 and TRBJ2-4; D not certain. The CDR3 length is 14 residues. V was pared by 0 bases and J by 3 bases, with 9 bases between. Germline CDR1 DFQATT, CDR2 SNEGSKA (reference sequence). CDR3: CSARDLDIKNIQYF. The CDR3 DNA sequence: TGCAGTGCTAGAGATCTTGATATCAAAAACATTCAGTACTTC.

This clonotype came up many times. The genes are TRBV21-1 and TRBJ2-5; TRBD2, the D gene given by the table, was not confirmed from the DNA. TRBV21-1 constitutes a pseudogene. CDR3 size: 15 residues. In nucleotides, the CDR3 is TGTGCCAGCAGCGCGACAGGCCCTCGTCCGGAGACCCAGTACTTC. It specifies CASSATGPRPETQYF.

V gene TRBV4-3 combines with J gene TRBJ1-2; 8 nucleotides match TRBD1. This CDR3 is built from 15 residues. Unmatched junction bases numbered 9, after V lost 1 base and J lost 8 bases. Germline CDR1 is LGHNA and CDR2 is YSLEER. In DNA, the CDR3 is TGCGCCAGCAGCCAAGGGGTTCAGGGGGCCAGGGGCTACACCTTC. Amino acid sequence: CASSQGVQGARGYTF.

At least ten counts were recorded for this clonotype. The chain recombines TRBV5-1 with TRBJ2-7; D might be TRBD2 (6 bases). Trimming pared 0 bases from V and 5 bases from J, leaving 12 bases between. The CDR3 loop spans 14 amino acids. In germline, CDR1 is SGHRS, CDR2 YFSETQ. The CDR3 region has the DNA TGCGCCAGCAGCTTGGCCTCGGGGGTCGACGAGCAGTACTTC. Translated: CASSLASGVDEQYF.